These 18 T cell receptor beta chains came from one sample sequenced in a study of shared clonotypes between healthy human individuals. Data came from immunoSEQ multiplex PCR; TCRdb stores just in-frame clones and leaves some out. The table lists around 510,000 clones, around 78% of them singletons. Sequenced: PBMCs. The origin of the receptors is a woman in her forties in good health. Some clones in this sample may be carry-over from other donors' samples.

J is TRBJ2-3 and V is TRBV5-6; TRBD1 matches 8 bases. Trimming at V came to 5 bases and at J to 2 bases, leaving 7 bases not matched to a gene. The CDR3 covers 15 residues. In germline, CDR1 is SGHDT, CDR2 YYEEEE. The CDR3 here is CASSPTGAITDTQYF. DNA for the CDR3: TGTGCCAGCAGTCCGACAGGGGCAATCACAGATACGCAGTATTTT.

This chain joins TRBV5-1 and TRBJ2-5; perhaps TRBD2 as D (5 bases). The CDR3 contains 14 residues. From germline, CDR1 is SGHRS and CDR2 YFSETQ. Trimming stripped 0 bases from V and 2 bases from J, with 8 bases between. CDR3 coding DNA: TGCGCCAGCAGCTTGGTTCCGGGGCAAGAGACCCAGTACTTC. It translates to CASSLVPGQETQYF.

A note on this clone: A much larger clone differs from this one at a single base, so this may be a read error. The chain carries TRBV28 and TRBJ1-6; D is unclear. The CDR3 covers 14 residues. Germline-derived CDR1 and CDR2 are MDHEN and SYDVKM. Trimming cost V 8 bases and J 12 bases, with 20 bases left between them. This CDR3 is CASATDPRFLPLHF. CDR3 DNA: TGTGCCAGCGCCACGGACCCCCGCTTTTTACCCCTCCACTTT.

V and J are TRBV7-6 and TRBJ1-5, with a possible D match to TRBD1 (5 bases). With 1 base removed from V and 3 bases from J, the gap between germline ends came to 10 bases. Germline CDR1 is SGHVS and CDR2 is FNYEAQ. The CDR3 is made up of 15 amino acids. CDR3 sequence reads: CASSLDPGNNQPQHF. The CDR3 DNA sequence: TGTGCCAGCAGCTTAGATCCAGGGAACAATCAGCCCCAGCATTTT.

The gene calls are TRBV11-2 and TRBJ2-1; D is possibly TRBD2 (6 bases). Trimming removed 2 bases at V and 7 bases at J, with 18 bases between. This CDR3 region has 16 residues. From germline, CDR1 is SGHAT and CDR2 FQNNGV. In nucleotides, the CDR3 is TGTGCCAGCAGCTTAATCGGATGGAGGGATCGGAATGAGCAGTTCTTC. It specifies CASSLIGWRDRNEQFF.

The chain recombines TRBV6-1 with TRBJ1-2, with D tentatively TRBD1 (5 bases). The CDR3 covers 13 residues. V lost 4 bases, J lost 2 bases, and 8 bases lay in between. Germline V lookup: CDR1 MNHNS, CDR2 SASEGT. The DNA for the CDR3 is TGTGCCAGCAGTGTACCAGGGAACTATGGCTACACCTTC. The encoded protein is CASSVPGNYGYTF.

The gene calls are TRBV7-6 and TRBJ2-1; possible D gene TRBD2, 6 bases. V was shortened by 6 bases and J by 8 bases, with 14 bases between the two germline ends. The CDR3 loop spans 13 amino acids. The germline V gene has CDR1 SGHVS and CDR2 FNYEAQ. The CDR3, as DNA: TGTGCCAGCAGGGGCGGGATGAAGCATGAGCAGTTCTTC. Its protein is CASRGGMKHEQFF.

This chain connects TRBV6-1 to TRBJ2-7; 7 bases match TRBD2. V dropped 6 bases and J dropped 0; count of bases not matched to a gene: 8. CDR3 size: 15 residues. Germline V gene data show CDR1 as MNHNS and CDR2 as SASEGT. Here the CDR3 reads CASSPTGGSSYEQYF. Written as DNA, the CDR3 is TGTGCCAGCAGCCCCACTGGCGGGAGCTCCTACGAGCAGTACTTC.

V usage is TRBV5-6 and J usage is TRBJ2-7, with D tentatively TRBD1 (7 bases). CDR1 is SGHDT, CDR2 YYEEEE, per germline. V lost 4 bases, J lost 3 bases, and 17 bases lay in between. The CDR3 length is 15 residues. The CDR3 is CASSRGGTANYEQYF. CDR3 sequence (DNA): TGTGCCAGCAGCCGCGGAGGGACAGCTAACTACGAGCAGTACTTC.

This clone has just a few counts. The chain recombines TRBV30 with TRBJ2-7; D may correspond to TRBD1 or TRBD2 (5 bases each). V was clipped by 5 bases and J by 1 base, with 12 bases between them. The germline CDR1 and CDR2 sequences are GTSNPN and SVGIG (reference sequence). This CDR3 has 13 residues. The CDR3 nucleotides read TGTGCCTGGGGGGACGGGGTATCCTACGAGCAGTACTTC. It specifies CAWGDGVSYEQYF.

J is TRBJ2-4 and V is TRBV18; D is possibly TRBD2 (6 bases). CDR3 size: 13 residues. Germline V gene lookup returns CDR1 KGHSH and CDR2 LQKENI. The V end was cut by 8 bases, the J end by 8 bases, with 16 bases between. CDR3 sequence: CASTPGLGDIQYF. The DNA for the CDR3 is TGTGCCAGCACTCCGGGACTCGGAGACATTCAGTACTTC.

The chain links TRBV9 to TRBJ1-1, with D uncertain. V lost 3 bases to trimming and J lost 2 bases, with 8 bases between them. CDR1 and CDR2 from the germline V gene are SGDLS and YYNGEE. The CDR3 spans 13 residues. The CDR3 loop is CASSGQINTEAFF. In DNA, the CDR3 is TGTGCCAGCAGCGGCCAGATTAACACTGAAGCTTTCTTT. Variable domain in full (rest from reference TRBV9 and TRBJ1-1): DSGVTQTPKHLITATGQRVTLRCSPRSGDLSVYWYQQSLDQGLQFLIQYYNGEERAKGNILERFSAQQFPDLHSELNLSSLELGDSALYFCASSGQINTEAFFGQGTRLTVV.

The rearrangement joins TRBV6-5 to TRBJ2-7; D tentatively reads TRBD1 or TRBD2 (6 bases each). This CDR3 region has 14 residues. The germline V gene encodes CDR1 MNHEY and CDR2 SVGAGI. V was trimmed by 6 bases and J by 2 bases, leaving 14 bases between them. CDR3 sequence (DNA): TGTGCCAGCAGGAGGGGGGACCTAGCCTACGAGCAGTACTTC. Amino acid sequence: CASRRGDLAYEQYF.

The gene calls are TRBV7-3 and TRBJ1-1; 7 bases map to TRBD1. J was trimmed by 1 base and V by 5 bases; bases with no gene match: 4. Germline-derived CDR1 and CDR2 are SGHTA and FQGTGA. The CDR3 is made up of 14 amino acids. The CDR3 protein is CASSQTGANTEAFF. DNA of the CDR3: TGTGCCAGCAGCCAAACAGGGGCGAACACTGAAGCTTTCTTT.

V and J are TRBV11-3 and TRBJ2-4; 9 nucleotides agree with TRBD1. There are 15 residues in the CDR3. The V gene end was trimmed by 3 bases and the J gene end by 7 bases; junction bases not matched to a gene: 7. Looked up from germline, CDR1 is SGHNT and CDR2 is YENEEA. The CDR3 bases are TGTGCCAGCAGCTTGGGACAGGGCCACGGTAACATTCAGTACTTC. Its translation: CASSLGQGHGNIQYF.

J is TRBJ1-1 and V is TRBV6-1; 7 nucleotides align to TRBD1. J lost 1 base, V lost 6 bases, and 5 bases had no gene match. Germline CDR1 MNHNS, CDR2 SASEGT. The CDR3 spans 14 residues. CDR3 coding DNA: TGTGCCAGCAGAGACACAGGGGAGAACACTGAAGCTTTCTTT. This sequence encodes CASRDTGENTEAFF.

J is TRBJ2-7 and V is TRBV19, with 10 bases identical to TRBD1. The CDR3 sequence is 16 residues long. V lost 2 bases and J lost 3; bases outside the gene matches: 7. Germline CDR1 is LNHDA and CDR2 is SQIVND (reference sequence). This CDR3 reads CASSIQSGQGNYEQYF. CDR3 bases: TGTGCCAGTAGTATACAGTCGGGACAGGGGAACTACGAGCAGTACTTC.

This clone was counted a single time. The J gene is TRBJ2-5, the V gene TRBV27, with D possibly being TRBD1 (6 bases). CDR3 size: 15 residues. The germline V gene encodes CDR1 MNHEY and CDR2 SMNVEV (reference sequence). Trimming removed 6 bases from V and 5 bases from J, with 19 bases in between. The CDR3 region is CASRNFAQGGETQYF. The CDR3 DNA reads as TGTGCCAGCAGAAACTTTGCACAGGGTGGGGAGACCCAGTACTTC.